These 5 T cell receptor beta chains originate from one sample sequenced in a study of cytomegalovirus exposure and HLA in healthy donors. The PCR contained 60 Vbeta and 13 Jbeta primers. Only in-frame clones appear in the TCRdb table, and some are missing; sequencing was by immunoSEQ multiplex PCR. In the table there are 60,000 or so clones, about 72% of which are singletons. The source material was PBMCs. The receptors here all came from a woman between 40 and 50 years old in good health and CMV-seropositive.

This clone showed up just a few times. The chain recombines TRBV27 with TRBJ1-2; D gene unclear. Germline-derived CDR1 and CDR2 are MNHEY and SMNVEV (reference sequence). This CDR3 contains 14 residues. The V end was cut by 5 bases, the J end by 4 bases, with 14 bases between. The CDR3 nucleotides are TGTGCCAGCAGTCGAGGCCTATCCTTCTATGGCTACACCTTC. It is translated as CASSRGLSFYGYTF.

This chain uses TRBV6-4 with TRBJ1-2, with 8 bases that match TRBD1. The trim removed 3 bases at V and 6 bases at J, leaving 9 bases unmatched. CDR1 MRHNA and CDR2 SNTAGT come from the germline V gene. The CDR3 length is 15 residues. The CDR3 reads CASSETGETVHGYTF. Written as DNA, the CDR3 is TGTGCCAGCAGTGAGACAGGGGAGACGGTTCATGGCTACACCTTC.

This chain joins TRBV7-2 and TRBJ2-5, with 9 bases identical to TRBD2. This CDR3 has 17 amino acids. V shed 1 base, J shed 4 bases, and the junction held 10 bases outside the gene matches. Per germline, CDR1 SGHTA and CDR2 FQGNSA. CDR3 amino acids: CASSLGRVRGGAETQYF. The DNA of the CDR3 is TGTGCCAGCAGCTTAGGGCGGGTTCGCGGGGGGGCAGAGACCCAGTACTTC.

The V and J genes are TRBV19 and TRBJ1-1; 11 bases agree with TRBD1. CDR1 is LNHDA and CDR2 is SQIVND in the germline V gene (reference sequence). Trimming took 5 bases from V and 11 from J; bases not matched to a gene: 10. This CDR3 is built from 14 residues. The CDR3 region is CASSPRTGGPRAFF. DNA of the CDR3: TGTGCCAGTAGTCCTAGGACAGGGGGCCCTCGGGCTTTCTTT.

The CDR3: CASSNRGGLRGYTF. CDR3 nucleotides: TGTGCCAGTAGTAATCGGGGGGGATTGCGGGGCTACACCTTC. The V gene is TRBV19, the J gene TRBJ1-2, with a possible D match to TRBD1 (5 bases). This CDR3 contains 14 residues. V shed 4 bases and J shed 8 bases, with 17 bases lying between them. Looked up from germline, CDR1 is LNHDA and CDR2 is SQIVND (reference sequence).